This passage covers 28 T cell receptor beta chains from one sample sequenced in a study of cytomegalovirus exposure and HLA in healthy donors. The PCR had 60 Vbeta and 13 Jbeta primers. TCRdb's copy holds only in-frame clones and misses some; the assay was immunoSEQ multiplex PCR. The table records about 130,000 clones, around three quarters of them present only once. Sequencing used PBMCs. The source of these receptors is a woman aged 40 to 55 in good health and CMV-seropositive.

The chain carries TRBV6-1 and TRBJ1-1; no clear D gene. Germline V gene sequence: CDR1 MNHNS, CDR2 SASEGT. This CDR3 is 11 amino acids long. The V gene lost 2 bases and the J gene lost 7 bases, with 5 bases spanning the gap. The CDR3 protein is CASSELIEAFF. The CDR3 nucleotides are TGTGCCAGCAGTGAACTTATTGAAGCTTTCTTT.

The chain combines TRBV4-1 with TRBJ1-5; D perhaps matches TRBD1 (5 bases). The V end was cut by 0 bases, the J end by 6 bases, with 12 bases between. Germline CDR1 is MGHRA and CDR2 is YSYEKL. This CDR3 contains 15 residues. The CDR3 region has the DNA TGCGCCAGCAGCCAAGAACCCCAGGGAAGTCAGCCCCAGCATTTT. Protein sequence: CASSQEPQGSQPQHF.

This chain uses TRBV4-1 with TRBJ1-1; no reliable D call. The CDR3 extends over 15 amino acids. The germline V and J ends were trimmed by 0 bases and 4 bases, with 12 bases remaining between them. Per germline, CDR1 MGHRA and CDR2 YSYEKL. The CDR3 sequence: CASSQDAGGSTEAFF. In DNA, the CDR3 is TGCGCCAGCAGCCAAGATGCGGGAGGGTCCACTGAAGCTTTCTTT.

The chain joins TRBV6-5 to TRBJ1-4; TRBD1 might be the D (6 bases). V dropped 6 bases and J dropped 8 bases, with 16 bases sitting between them. Germline loops: CDR1 MNHEY, CDR2 SVGAGI. This CDR3 is 14 amino acids long. Here the CDR3 DNA reads TGTGCCAGCAGACGGACAGCTCTGGGGGAAAAACTGTTTTTT. Protein: CASRRTALGEKLFF.

This clone has a single count. CDR3 sequence reads: CASNPPGIKETQYF. In DNA form, the CDR3 reads TGTGCCAGCAACCCCCCGGGGATCAAGGAGACCCAGTACTTC. This rearrangement joins TRBV5-4 to TRBJ2-5; tentative D call: TRBD2 (5 bases). CDR3 length equals 14 residues. The germline V gene encodes CDR1 SGHNT and CDR2 YYREEE (reference sequence). V was cut by 6 bases and J by 5 bases, with 17 bases left in between.

This clone has just a few counts. The chain recombines TRBV7-6 with TRBJ1-2; tentative D call: TRBD1 (6 bases). There are 15 residues in the CDR3. The ends were cut back, 5 bases at V and 4 bases at J, with 17 bases in the middle. The germline gives CDR1 SGHVS, CDR2 FNYEAQ. CDR3 in DNA: TGTGCCAGCAGCCTGAACTCCGGGACATCCTATGGCTACACCTTC. Amino acids: CASSLNSGTSYGYTF.

The rearrangement uses TRBV6-1 and TRBJ2-1, with no clear D. Germline CDR1 reads MNHNS; CDR2 reads SASEGT. Deletions cut 0 bases from V and 7 bases from J, with 7 bases between. This CDR3 region has 13 residues. The CDR3 here is CASSEAHFNEQFF. The CDR3 DNA follows: TGTGCCAGCAGTGAAGCCCACTTTAATGAGCAGTTCTTC.

The rearrangement links TRBV19 to TRBJ2-1; D possibly corresponds to TRBD2 (6 bases). The CDR3 is 16 residues long. Looked up from germline, CDR1 is LNHDA and CDR2 is SQIVND (reference sequence). Deletions cut 5 bases from V and 0 bases from J, with 14 bases between. The CDR3 nucleotides are TGTGCCAGTAGTTTATTAGCGGTGAGCTCCTACAATGAGCAGTTCTTC. Protein product: CASSLLAVSSYNEQFF.

The rearrangement uses TRBV2 and TRBJ1-5; 10 bases are shared with TRBD1. V shed 6 bases and J 6 bases; nucleotides not matched to a gene: 8. This CDR3 spans 15 amino acids. CDR1 is SNHLY, CDR2 FYNNEI, per germline. The CDR3 DNA follows: TGTGCCAGCAGCGTCGGGACAGGGGAGCGTCAGCCCCAGCATTTT. This sequence encodes CASSVGTGERQPQHF.

J is TRBJ2-1 and V is TRBV9; D may correspond to TRBD1 or TRBD2 (9 bases each). The CDR3 loop spans 19 amino acids. V shed 3 bases and J shed 4 bases, with 26 bases lying between them. In germline, CDR1 is SGDLS, CDR2 YYNGEE. The CDR3 region has the DNA TGTGCCAGCAGCGGACAGGGGGATCCCACTAGCGGGTCATACAATGAGCAGTTCTTC. Protein sequence: CASSGQGDPTSGSYNEQFF.

V is TRBV6-5 and J is TRBJ2-7, with a possible D match to TRBD2 (5 bases). The V end was cut by 0 bases, the J end by 3 bases, with 12 bases between. CDR1 MNHEY and CDR2 SVGAGI come from the germline V gene. The CDR3 extends over 15 amino acids. This chain's CDR3 is CASSYSSGRGYEQYF. Written as DNA, the CDR3 is TGTGCCAGCAGTTACTCGAGCGGACGGGGCTACGAGCAGTACTTC.

The chain employs TRBV5-1 and TRBJ1-1; D is possibly TRBD1 (6 bases). The germline V gene encodes CDR1 SGHRS and CDR2 YFSETQ. This CDR3 region has 13 residues. V was trimmed by 2 bases and J by 4 bases, leaving 9 bases between them. The DNA for the CDR3 is TGCGCCAGCAGCTTAAACAGGGTCACTGAAGCTTTCTTT. It is translated as CASSLNRVTEAFF.

This clone was seen only a few times. The chain couples TRBV7-8 to TRBJ2-7, with 7 positions matching TRBD2. This CDR3 contains 14 residues. CDR1 is SGHVS, CDR2 FQNEAQ, per germline. After removal of 1 base from V and 3 bases from J, the junction contained 3 bases not matched to a gene. DNA for the CDR3: TGTGCCAGCAGCTTAGGACCTAGCGGCTACGAGCAGTACTTC. It translates to CASSLGPSGYEQYF.

The chain is built from TRBV7-9 and TRBJ2-5, with a possible D match to TRBD2 (7 bases). With 1 base removed from V and 4 bases from J, the gap between germline ends came to 10 bases. The germline V gene has CDR1 SEHNR and CDR2 FQNEAQ (reference sequence). CDR3 length equals 14 residues. The CDR3 region is CASSLGGGGETQYF. The CDR3 DNA reads TGTGCCAGCAGCTTAGGGGGAGGGGGAGAGACCCAGTACTTC.

The rearrangement joins TRBV6-1 to TRBJ2-7; 11 bases agree with TRBD2. From germline, CDR1 is MNHNS and CDR2 SASEGT. The junction had 1 base not matched to a gene; V was cut back by 0 bases and J by 3 bases. The CDR3 contains 15 residues. CDR3 sequence: CASSEALAGGYEQYF. Here the CDR3 DNA reads TGTGCCAGCAGTGAAGCGCTAGCGGGAGGCTACGAGCAGTACTTC.

The chain is built from TRBV29-1 and TRBJ2-1, with 8 positions matching TRBD2. The CDR3 has 12 residues. Per germline, CDR1 SQVTM and CDR2 ANQGSEA. J was trimmed by 9 bases and V by 3 bases; bases with no gene match: 4. The CDR3 region is CSVDPGGFEQFF. CDR3 bases: TGCAGCGTTGACCCGGGAGGGTTTGAGCAGTTCTTC.

CDR3 amino acids: CASSLAGTSTDTQYF. The CDR3 coding sequence is TGCGCCAGCAGCTTGGCAGGGACAAGCACAGATACGCAGTATTTT. This chain links TRBV5-1 with TRBJ2-3; D is possibly TRBD1 (6 bases). Trimming took 0 bases from V and 0 from J, leaving 8 bases between them. CDR3 length: 15 residues. CDR1 SGHRS and CDR2 YFSETQ come from the germline V gene.

The chain is built from TRBV5-1 and TRBJ2-5, with a weak D call TRBD1 (6 bases). V was shortened by 4 bases and J by 4 bases, with 17 bases between the two germline ends. The length of the CDR3 is 15 residues. Germline lookup yields CDR1 SGHRS and CDR2 YFSETQ. CDR3 protein: CASSRRSIGGETQYF. CDR3 DNA sequence: TGCGCCAGCAGCCGAAGGTCCATAGGGGGAGAGACCCAGTACTTC.

The chain uses TRBV29-1 and TRBJ2-7; tentative D call: TRBD2 (6 bases). CDR3 length equals 13 residues. Germline lookup yields CDR1 SQVTM and CDR2 ANQGSEA. Trimming pared 2 bases from V and 9 bases from J, leaving 17 bases between. The CDR3 region has the DNA TGCAGCGTTGAATGGACTACCTCACACGGGCAGTACTTC. Encoded protein: CSVEWTTSHGQYF.

The rearrangement uses TRBV27 and TRBJ1-4; D is unclear. This CDR3 contains 13 residues. The germline V gene encodes CDR1 MNHEY and CDR2 SMNVEV (reference sequence). Trimming took off 7 bases at V and 4 bases at J, with 10 bases between the two ends. The CDR3: CASMDGVNEKLFF. The CDR3 DNA reads TGTGCCAGCATGGACGGGGTTAATGAAAAACTGTTTTTT.

On this clone itself: The junction does not match germline at one end; this may be a read error. The chain is built from TRBV6-1 and TRBJ1-5; TRBD1 is a possible D gene (6 bases). The CDR3 sequence is 12 residues long. Germline loops: CDR1 MNHNS, CDR2 SASEGT. The CDR3: CASIQGNQAQHF. CDR3 nucleotide sequence: TGTGCCAGCATTCAGGGGAATCAGGCCCAGCATTTT.

The V gene is TRBV6-5, the J gene TRBJ2-2; D possibly corresponds to TRBD2 (5 bases). With 4 bases removed from V and 4 bases from J, the gap between germline ends came to 16 bases. The germline gives CDR1 MNHEY, CDR2 SVGAGI. The CDR3 spans 16 residues. The CDR3 DNA follows: TGTGCCAGCAGTTTCTACGGCCCCGGGGTCACCGGGGAGCTGTTTTTT. Translation gives CASSFYGPGVTGELFF.

The V and J genes are TRBV30 and TRBJ2-5, with 9 bases that match TRBD1. Germline assignment: CDR1 GTSNPN and CDR2 SVGIG (reference sequence). CDR3 size: 15 residues. The V gene end was trimmed by 0 bases and the J gene end by 4 bases; junction bases not matched to a gene: 6. DNA for the CDR3: TGTGCCTGGAGTGTACAGGGGGCTTTGCTAGAGACCCAGTACTTC. Translation: CAWSVQGALLETQYF.

The CDR3 is CAWATTGVGELFF. CDR3 nucleotide sequence: TGTGCCTGGGCAACGACAGGGGTCGGGGAGCTGTTTTTT. This sequence joins TRBV30 and TRBJ2-2, with TRBD1 matching over 8 bases. This CDR3 is 13 amino acids long. CDR1 is GTSNPN and CDR2 is SVGIG in the germline V gene (reference sequence). After removal of 5 bases from V and 7 bases from J, the junction contained 6 bases not matched to a gene. Drawing the rest from reference TRBV30 and TRBJ2-2, the complete variable domain is SQTIHQWPATLVQPVGSPLSLECTVEGTSNPNLYWYRQAAGRGLQLLFYSVGIGQISSEVPQNLSASRPQDRQFILSSKKLLLSDSGFYLCAWATTGVGELFFGEGSRLTVL.

This clone showed up just once. The chain has TRBV6-5 and TRBJ1-4; D call uncertain. V was shortened by 7 bases and J by 7 bases, with 13 bases between the two germline ends. CDR1 is MNHEY and CDR2 is SVGAGI in the germline V gene. This CDR3 is 13 amino acids long. This chain's CDR3 is CASNRFRGEKLFF. CDR3 nucleotides: TGTGCCAGCAACCGATTTAGAGGTGAAAAACTGTTTTTT.

The rearrangement uses TRBV14 and TRBJ2-7; D is perhaps TRBD2 (6 bases). Trimming removed 1 base at V and 3 bases at J, with 13 bases between. Germline values: CDR1 SGHDN, CDR2 FVKESK. The CDR3 totals 15 residues. The CDR3 loop reads CASSQGAGLLYEQYF. The CDR3 DNA reads as TGTGCCAGCAGCCAAGGAGCGGGCCTACTCTACGAGCAGTACTTC.

The chain combines TRBV7-8 with TRBJ2-1; D remains ambiguous. With 0 bases removed from V and 5 bases from J, the gap between germline ends came to 11 bases. From germline, CDR1 is SGHVS and CDR2 FQNEAQ. The CDR3 runs to 15 residues. The CDR3 sequence is CASSLAETHDNEQFF. CDR3 coding DNA: TGTGCCAGCAGCTTAGCAGAGACACATGACAATGAGCAGTTCTTC.

This chain uses TRBV30 with TRBJ2-2; D might be TRBD1 (6 bases). The V end was cut by 5 bases, the J end by 4 bases, with 14 bases between. The CDR3 is made up of 14 amino acids. The V gene's germline CDR1 is GTSNPN and CDR2 SVGIG (reference sequence). The CDR3 protein is CAWSNGQSTGELFF. The CDR3 DNA reads TGTGCCTGGTCCAACGGACAGTCCACCGGGGAGCTGTTTTTT.